These 12 T cell receptor beta chains were sequenced from one sample in a study of blood T cells in healthy people across ages. It was with a sample-barcoded 5' primer and a J-beta primer mix that a second PCR of about 6 to 12 cycles was run. TCRdb analysed the 5' RACE reads with MiXCR anew, one entry per CDR3 protein. The sample lists some 1,800,000 distinct CDR3 sequences; roughly 43% were seen once. The sequenced sample consisted of blood. These receptors were obtained from a human donor in good health.

This clonotype occurred a few times. The chain combines TRBV6-2 or TRBV6-3 with TRBJ1-5; TRBD1 matches 7 bases. In germline, CDR1 is MNHEY, CDR2 SVGEGT. V gave up 7 bases and J gave up 3 bases; unmatched junction bases: 6. This CDR3 spans 14 amino acids. CDR3 sequence: CASKDRRFNQPQHF. CDR3 sequence (DNA): TGTGCCAGCAAGGACAGGAGATTCAATCAGCCCCAGCATTTT.

This clonotype occurred a few times. The V gene is TRBV7-2, the J gene TRBJ2-5; no reliable D call. Germline lookup yields CDR1 SGHTA and CDR2 FQGNSA. This CDR3 region has 12 residues. V lost 2 bases to trimming and J lost 12 bases, with 13 bases between them. Written as DNA, the CDR3 is TGTGCCAGCAGCTTACCCGGACCCGAGAAGTACTTC. The encoded protein is CASSLPGPEKYF.

Concerning this clonotype: The junction does not match germline at one end; this may be a read error. The chain couples TRBV7-9 to TRBJ1-1; D call uncertain. Germline assignment: CDR1 SEHNR and CDR2 FQNEAQ (reference sequence). CDR3 size: 12 residues. CDR3 sequence: CVSTSGNTEAFF. CDR3 nucleotide sequence: TGTGTCAGCACCTCGGGAAACACTGAAGCTTTCTTT.

This sequence joins TRBV6-2 or TRBV6-3 and TRBJ2-6, with 8 positions matching TRBD2. The germline gives CDR1 MNHEY, CDR2 SVGEGT. Trimming at V came to 6 bases and at J to 2 bases, leaving 3 bases not matched to a gene. The CDR3 loop spans 15 amino acids. The DNA for the CDR3 is TGTGCCAGCAGCGACGGGGGGGCTGGGGCCAACGTCCTGACTTTC. Translating gives CASSDGGAGANVLTF.

A single count supports this clonotype. The CDR3 nucleotides read TGTGCCAGCAGCTTAGGGCTACCGAGTAATTCACCCCTCCACTTT. Translating gives CASSLGLPSNSPLHF. The J gene is TRBJ1-6, the V gene TRBV7-2; D is unresolved. V was pared by 1 base and J by 6 bases, with 10 bases between. The CDR3 contains 15 residues. CDR1 SGHTA and CDR2 FQGNSA come from the germline V gene.

The V and J genes are TRBV20-1 and TRBJ1-2; D unclear. V shed 2 bases and J shed 0 bases, with 16 bases lying between them. The CDR3 covers 16 residues. Germline V gives CDR1 DFQATT, CDR2 SNEGSKA (reference sequence). This chain's CDR3 is CSARSLDIGANYGYTF. The CDR3 DNA is TGCAGTGCTAGAAGTCTCGATATCGGGGCTAACTATGGCTACACCTTC.

This chain uses TRBV5-1 with TRBJ2-7; 7 nucleotides agree with TRBD2. The J call may be incorrect, as the DNA end agrees better with TRBJ2-5. The CDR3 contains 15 residues. Germline assignment: CDR1 SGHRS and CDR2 YFSETQ. CDR3 sequence reads: CASSLGPGGKETQYF. The CDR3 DNA reads TGCGCCAGCAGCTTAGGACCGGGGGGAAAAGAGACCCAGTACTTC.

On this clonotype: It may be a read error: a sequence one base away is much more abundant. The chain uses TRBV29-1 and TRBJ2-1, with D possibly matching TRBD2 (6 bases). Germline V lookup: CDR1 SQVTM, CDR2 ANQGSEA. This CDR3 has 13 residues. CDR3 in amino acids: CRVESSGYNEQFF. The CDR3 DNA reads TGCAGAGTTGAGAGTAGCGGCTACAATGAGCAGTTCTTC.

This clonotype appeared many times. The chain joins TRBV7-2 to TRBJ2-3; 9 bases fit TRBD2. This CDR3 contains 15 residues. J gave up 6 bases and V 1 base, and 5 bases lay outside the gene matches. CDR1 is SGHTA, CDR2 FQGNSA, per germline. The CDR3 nucleotides read TGTGCCAGCAGCTTAGGACTAGCGGATGCGGATACGCAGTATTTT. It yields the protein CASSLGLADADTQYF.

This clonotype came up many times. This chain uses TRBV4-1 with TRBJ2-7; D is tentatively TRBD1 or TRBD2 (5 bases each). The V end lost 7 bases, the J end lost 1 base, and 14 bases lay between the germline ends. Germline values: CDR1 MGHRA, CDR2 YSYEKL. CDR3 size: 14 residues. This chain's CDR3 is CASNKVGGSYEQYF. For the CDR3, the DNA is TGCGCCAGCAACAAGGTTGGGGGATCCTACGAGCAGTACTTC.

This clonotype has more than one count but fewer than ten. The rearrangement uses TRBV7-2 and TRBJ1-6, with 7 bases lining up with TRBD1. Germline-derived CDR1 and CDR2 are SGHTA and FQGNSA. This CDR3 contains 13 residues. V trimming: 5 bases; J trimming: 9 bases; junction bases outside the gene matches: 4. As DNA, the CDR3 is TGTGCCAGCAGCCCAGGGGGGGTTTCACCCCTCCACTTT. Its protein product is CASSPGGVSPLHF.

This chain connects TRBV7-2 to TRBJ2-3; 11 bases line up with TRBD2. The CDR3 consists of 17 residues. J gave up 3 bases and V 4 bases, and 9 bases lay outside the gene matches. Germline CDR1 reads SGHTA; CDR2 reads FQGNSA. The CDR3 is CASSSERTSGGTDTQYF. Here the CDR3 DNA reads TGTGCCAGCAGCTCCGAACGAACTAGCGGGGGTACAGATACGCAGTATTTT.